The 11 T cell receptor beta chains given below trace back to one sample, sequenced in a study of blood T cell repertoires in COVID-19. Clones were sequenced by immunoSEQ multiplex PCR, and TCRdb holds only the in-frame ones, with some missing. Found here are about 430,000 clones, around nine tenths of them singletons; the top ten hold approximately 1.5%. Sequencing was carried out using PBMCs or T cells enriched from blood (not recorded which). Receptors originate from a woman between 18 and 29 years old who had been exposed to COVID-19.

The V call is TRBV15, the J call TRBJ2-2; TRBD1 might be the D (5 bases). Trimming shortened V by 0 bases and J by 4 bases, and 6 bases separated the two germline ends. The CDR3 extends over 14 amino acids. Germline V CDR1 and CDR2: LNHNV, YYDKDF (reference sequence). CDR3 DNA: TGTGCCACCAGCAGAGATCAGGGCACCGGGGAGCTGTTTTTT. It is translated as CATSRDQGTGELFF.

The chain recombines TRBV7-3 with TRBJ2-1; D unclear. The germline V gene encodes CDR1 SGHTA and CDR2 FQGTGA. Trimming stripped 0 bases from V and 10 bases from J, with 10 bases between. This CDR3 has 13 residues. CDR3 nucleotides: TGTGCCAGCAGCTTAACAGTGGCTGCCGAGCAGTTCTTC. Its protein is CASSLTVAAEQFF.

This rearrangement joins TRBV11-3 to TRBJ1-1, with D possibly TRBD1 on 6 matching bases. The CDR3 is 14 residues long. V lost 0 bases, J lost 5 bases, and 10 bases lay in between. Germline loops: CDR1 SGHNT, CDR2 YENEEA. The CDR3 coding sequence is TGTGCCAGCAGCTTAGACAGGGGAGAAACTGAAGCTTTCTTT. Its translation: CASSLDRGETEAFF.

This rearrangement joins TRBV2 to TRBJ2-1, with TRBD2 matching 13 bases. The CDR3 contains 16 residues. V shed 6 bases, J shed 4 bases, and the junction held 6 bases outside the gene matches. CDR1 is SNHLY and CDR2 is FYNNEI in the germline V gene. This CDR3 is CASRRTSGSGYNEQFF. In nucleotides, the CDR3 is TGTGCCAGCAGGAGGACTAGCGGGAGCGGATACAATGAGCAGTTCTTC. The variable domain in full, with the rest retrieved from reference TRBV2 and TRBJ2-1, is EPEVTQTPSHQVTQMGQEVILRCVPISNHLYFYWYRQILGQKVEFLVSFYNNEISEKSEIFDDQFSVERPDGSNFTLKIRSTKLEDSAMYFCASRRTSGSGYNEQFFGPGTRLTVL.

In nucleotides, the CDR3 is TGTGCCAGCAGCCCGCGGACTAGCGGCCAAGAGACCCAGTACTTC. Translated: CASSPRTSGQETQYF. The rearrangement links TRBV7-9 to TRBJ2-5; 10 positions agree with TRBD2. CDR3 length: 15 residues. V shed 5 bases, J shed 1 base, and the junction held 4 bases outside the gene matches. The germline V gene encodes CDR1 SEHNR and CDR2 FQNEAQ (reference sequence).

The chain is built from TRBV7-9 and TRBJ2-4; 7 bases line up with TRBD1. CDR1 SEHNR and CDR2 FQNEAQ come from the germline V gene (reference sequence). The CDR3 is 16 residues long. Trimming took 5 bases from V and 5 from J; bases not matched to a gene: 12. The CDR3: CASSQSPTGSENIQYF. CDR3 in DNA: TGTGCCAGCAGCCAAAGCCCGACAGGGTCCGAAAACATTCAGTACTTC.

The CDR3 sequence is CASSDLRAYGYTF. In DNA form, the CDR3 reads TGTGCCAGCAGTGATTTGAGGGCGTATGGCTACACCTTC. V gene TRBV25-1 combines with J gene TRBJ1-2; D gene uncertain. Germline V gene data show CDR1 as MGHDK and CDR2 as SYGVNS. The ends were cut back, 3 bases at V and 5 bases at J, with 10 bases in the middle. CDR3 length: 13 amino acids.

The chain uses TRBV3-1 (or the pseudogene TRBV3-2) and TRBJ2-1, with TRBD1 identical over 7 bases. Germline CDR1 and CDR2: LGHDT and YNNKEL (reference sequence). With V trimmed by 3 bases and J by 0 bases, 2 bases remained unmatched. The CDR3 is 15 amino acids. This chain's CDR3 is CASSQGQFSYNEQFF. The CDR3 DNA follows: TGTGCCAGCAGCCAGGGACAGTTCTCCTACAATGAGCAGTTCTTC.

This sequence joins TRBV19 and TRBJ2-3; TRBD2 aligns across 12 bases. Germline CDR1 is LNHDA and CDR2 is SQIVND (reference sequence). CDR3 length equals 18 residues. Trimming took 5 bases from V and 2 from J; bases not matched to a gene: 11. CDR3 region: CASSGNRLAGAHTDTQYF. The CDR3 nucleotides are TGTGCCAGTAGTGGGAATCGACTAGCGGGAGCCCACACAGATACGCAGTATTTT.

This chain uses TRBV2 with TRBJ2-5, with 9 bases matching TRBD2. Germline V lookup: CDR1 SNHLY, CDR2 FYNNEI. With V trimmed by 3 bases and J by 5 bases, 13 bases remained unmatched. This CDR3 contains 17 residues. As DNA, the CDR3 is TGTGCCAGCAGTGACCCCTTAGCGGGAGATGATTATGAGACCCAGTACTTC. Its translation: CASSDPLAGDDYETQYF.

The V gene is TRBV28, the J gene TRBJ1-2; 8 bases match TRBD1. The germline V gene has CDR1 MDHEN and CDR2 SYDVKM. The junction had 3 bases not matched to a gene; V was cut back by 4 bases and J by 2 bases. The CDR3 totals 14 residues. For the CDR3, the DNA is TGTGCCAGCAGTTGGGGGACAGGCAACTATGGCTACACCTTC. Its protein product is CASSWGTGNYGYTF.